This T cell receptor beta chain was profiled in a study of technical replicates of blood from a handful of donors. With regard to this clone: At one end, the junction sequence differs from germline, possibly due to a read error.

Per the germline V gene, CDR1 is DFQATT and CDR2 is SNEGSKA (reference sequence). This CDR3 contains 8 residues. Using immunoSEQ multiplex PCR, the repertoire was profiled, and TCRdb retains in-frame clones only, with some absent. The table lists approximately 70,000 clones, 95% to 98% of them singletons. The receptor comes from a human donor in good health. J is TRBJ1-2 and V is TRBV20-1; a weak D match, TRBD1 (5 bases). The sequenced material came from T cells isolated from PBMCs. DNA for the CDR3: TGCAGTGCTAGACAGGGCCCCTTC. Protein: CSARQGPF.